A selection of T cell receptor beta chains follows, all from one sample in a study of cytomegalovirus exposure and HLA in healthy donors. Repertoires were generated with immunoSEQ multiplex PCR, while TCRdb's copy carries only in-frame clones and drops some. This table holds 84,000 or so clones, about four fifths found once. What was sequenced was PBMCs. All receptors derive from a woman aged 45 to 65 in good health and CMV-seronegative. Both conserved end residues are part of each CDR3. A D gene is named only where the DNA matches it firmly. Only part of the rows carry a size: once, few, many, or a class if the clone is expanded.

>TRBJ1-1|-|-|TRBV5-6
CASSLVQGTEAFF
TGTGCCAGCAGCTTGGTACAGGGAACTGAAGCTTTCTTT
>TRBJ2-3|TRBD2|-|TRBV5-6
CASSVPGLVTDTQYF
TGTGCCAGCAGCGTCCCGGGACTAGTAACAGATACGCAGTATTTT
>TRBJ2-3|-|-|TRBV9
CASSVGPYTDTQYF
TGTGCCAGCAGCGTTGGGCCTTACACAGATACGCAGTATTTT
>TRBJ1-2|-|-|TRBV4-3
CASSQDLGQPYYGYTF
TGCGCCAGCAGCCAAGACCTAGGACAGCCTTACTATGGCTACACCTTC
>TRBJ1-4|TRBD1|once|TRBV5-4
CASSKDRVNEKLFF
TGTGCCAGCAGCAAGGACAGGGTCAATGAAAAACTGTTTTTT
>TRBJ2-2|TRBD2|-|TRBV7-2
CASSLPGGTGELFF
TGTGCCAGCAGCTTACCGGGGGGCACCGGGGAGCTGTTTTTT
>TRBJ1-1|TRBD1|few|TRBV25-1
CASKGQGGFSEAFF
TGTGCCAGTAAGGGACAGGGTGGCTTCTCTGAAGCTTTCTTT
>TRBJ2-7|-|few|TRBV18
CASSLSAYEQYF
TGTGCCAGCTCCCTCAGCGCCTACGAGCAGTACTTC
>TRBJ1-2|-|-|TRBV7-2
CASSLGGLDGYTF
TGTGCCAGCAGCTTAGGGGGCTTGGATGGCTACACCTTC
>TRBJ1-4|TRBD1|-|TRBV11-2
CASSQGTGRNEKLFF
TGTGCCAGCAGCCAAGGGACAGGCCGAAATGAAAAACTGTTTTTT
>TRBJ1-2|TRBD1|-|TRBV5-6
CASSLGTGRRLNYGYTF
TGTGCCAGCAGCTTGGGGACAGGGAGACGCCTTAACTATGGCTACACCTTC